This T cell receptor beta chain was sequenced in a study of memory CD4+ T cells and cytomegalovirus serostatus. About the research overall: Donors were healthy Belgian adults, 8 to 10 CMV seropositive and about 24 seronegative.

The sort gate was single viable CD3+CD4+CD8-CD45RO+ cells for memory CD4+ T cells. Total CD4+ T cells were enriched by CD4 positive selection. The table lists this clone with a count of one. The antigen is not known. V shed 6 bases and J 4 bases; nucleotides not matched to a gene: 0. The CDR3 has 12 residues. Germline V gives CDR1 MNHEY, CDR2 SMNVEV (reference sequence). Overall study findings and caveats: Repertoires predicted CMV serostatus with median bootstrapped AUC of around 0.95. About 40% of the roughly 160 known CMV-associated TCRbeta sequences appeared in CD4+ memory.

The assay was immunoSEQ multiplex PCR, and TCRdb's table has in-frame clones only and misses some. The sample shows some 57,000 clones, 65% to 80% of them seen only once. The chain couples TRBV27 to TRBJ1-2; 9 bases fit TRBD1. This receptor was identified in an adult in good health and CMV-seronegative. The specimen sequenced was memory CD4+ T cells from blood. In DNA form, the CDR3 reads TGTGCCAGCAGGACAGGGGGCTATGGCTACACCTTC. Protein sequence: CASRTGGYGYTF.